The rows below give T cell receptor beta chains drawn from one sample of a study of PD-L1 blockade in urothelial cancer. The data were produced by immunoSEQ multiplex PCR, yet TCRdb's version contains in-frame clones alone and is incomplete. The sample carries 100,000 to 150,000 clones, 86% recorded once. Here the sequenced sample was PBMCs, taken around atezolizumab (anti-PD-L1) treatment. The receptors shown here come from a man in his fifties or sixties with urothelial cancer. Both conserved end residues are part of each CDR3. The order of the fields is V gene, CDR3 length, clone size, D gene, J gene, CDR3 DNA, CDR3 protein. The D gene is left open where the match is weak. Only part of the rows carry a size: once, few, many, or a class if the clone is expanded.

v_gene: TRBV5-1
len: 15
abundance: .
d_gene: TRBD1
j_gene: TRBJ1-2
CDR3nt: TGCGCCAGCAGCTTGGAGGGACAGGGGGCTAGGGGCTACACCTTC
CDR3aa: CASSLEGQGARGYTF

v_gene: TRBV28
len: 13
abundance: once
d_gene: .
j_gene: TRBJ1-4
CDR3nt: TGTGCCAGCAGGCTACTGTCCAATGAAAAACTGTTTTTT
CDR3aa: CASRLLSNEKLFF

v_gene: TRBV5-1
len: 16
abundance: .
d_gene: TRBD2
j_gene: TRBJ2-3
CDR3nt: TGCGCCAGCAGCCTCCAGACTAGCGGAAGCACAGATACGCAGTATTTT
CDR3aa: CASSLQTSGSTDTQYF

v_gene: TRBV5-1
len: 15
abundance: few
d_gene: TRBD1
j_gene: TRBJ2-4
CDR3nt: TGCGCCAGCAGCGGGGGACAGGGGGCCAAAAACATTCAGTACTTC
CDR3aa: CASSGGQGAKNIQYF

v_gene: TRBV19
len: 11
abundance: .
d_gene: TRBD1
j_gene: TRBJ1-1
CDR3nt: TGTGCCAGTAGAGACAGGGGGGTGGCTTTCTTT
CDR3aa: CASRDRGVAFF

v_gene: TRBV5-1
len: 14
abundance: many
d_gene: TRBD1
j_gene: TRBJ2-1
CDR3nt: TGCGCCAGCAGCTTTGACAGGGGGCCCAATGAGCAGTTCTTC
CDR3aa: CASSFDRGPNEQFF

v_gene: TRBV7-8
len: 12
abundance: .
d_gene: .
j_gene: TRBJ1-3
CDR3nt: TGTGCCAGCACTCACAGGGACCGCACCATATATTTT
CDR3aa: CASTHRDRTIYF

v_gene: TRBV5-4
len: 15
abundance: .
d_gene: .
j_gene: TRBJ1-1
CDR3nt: TGTGCCAGCAGCTTGGCCCGGGGACTTATCACTGAAGCTTTCTTT
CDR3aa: CASSLARGLITEAFF

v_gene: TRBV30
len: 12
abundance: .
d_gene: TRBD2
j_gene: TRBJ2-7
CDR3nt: TGTGCCTGGGCTAGCGGGACCTACGAGCAGTACTTC
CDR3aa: CAWASGTYEQYF

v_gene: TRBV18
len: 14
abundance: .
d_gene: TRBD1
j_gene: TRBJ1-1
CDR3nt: TGTGCCAGCTCACTTCTGGACAGGGACACTGAAGCTTTCTTT
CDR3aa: CASSLLDRDTEAFF

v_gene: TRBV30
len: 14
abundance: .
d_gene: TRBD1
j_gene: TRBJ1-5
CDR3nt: TGTGCCTGGGACAGGGGGAATAGCAATCAGCCCCAGCATTTT
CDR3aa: CAWDRGNSNQPQHF

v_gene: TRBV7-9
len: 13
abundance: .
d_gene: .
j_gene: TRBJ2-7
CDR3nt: TGTGCCAGCAGAAGGGGGACCTCCTACGAGCAGTACTTC
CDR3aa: CASRRGTSYEQYF

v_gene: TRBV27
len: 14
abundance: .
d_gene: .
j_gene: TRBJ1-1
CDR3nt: TGTGCCAGCAGTTTTGGCAGATTGAACACTGAAGCTTTCTTT
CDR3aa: CASSFGRLNTEAFF

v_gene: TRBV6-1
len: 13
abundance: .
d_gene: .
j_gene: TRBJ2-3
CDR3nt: TGTGCCAGCGGCGCGCGAGGGACAGATACGCAGTATTTT
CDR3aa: CASGARGTDTQYF

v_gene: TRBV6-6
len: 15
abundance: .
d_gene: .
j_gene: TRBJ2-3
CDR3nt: TGTGCCAGCAGTTCACAGGGATTTAGCACAGATACGCAGTATTTT
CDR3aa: CASSSQGFSTDTQYF

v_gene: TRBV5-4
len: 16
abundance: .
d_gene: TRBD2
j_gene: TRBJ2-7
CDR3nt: TGTGCCAGCAGCTTTGGACTAGCCACCCACTCCTACGAGCAGTACTTC
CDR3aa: CASSFGLATHSYEQYF

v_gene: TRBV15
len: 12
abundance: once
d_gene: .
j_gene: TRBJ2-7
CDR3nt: TGTGCCACCAGCAGAGACACCTACGAGCAGTACTTC
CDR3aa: CATSRDTYEQYF

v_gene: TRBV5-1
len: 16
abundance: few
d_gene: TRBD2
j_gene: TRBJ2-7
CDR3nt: TGCGCCAGCAGCCCGGGACTAGCGGGAGTGGGGGACGAGCAGTACTTC
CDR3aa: CASSPGLAGVGDEQYF

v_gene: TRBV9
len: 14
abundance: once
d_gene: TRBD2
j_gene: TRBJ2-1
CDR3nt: TGTGCCAGCAGCGCCACCGGGGGGTGGGATGAGCAGTTCTTC
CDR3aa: CASSATGGWDEQFF

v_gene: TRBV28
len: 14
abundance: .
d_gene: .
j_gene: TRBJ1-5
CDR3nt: TGTGCCAGCAGTTTGTTAGCGAGCAATCAGCCCCAGCATTTT
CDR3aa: CASSLLASNQPQHF

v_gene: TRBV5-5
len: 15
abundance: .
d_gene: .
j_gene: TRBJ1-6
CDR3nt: TGTGCCAGCAGCTTGCAGGGATCCTATAATTCACCCCTCCACTTT
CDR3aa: CASSLQGSYNSPLHF

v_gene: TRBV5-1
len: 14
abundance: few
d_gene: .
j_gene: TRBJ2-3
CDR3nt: TGCGCCAGCAGCTCCCCCGAGACAGCAGATACGCAGTATTTT
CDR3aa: CASSSPETADTQYF

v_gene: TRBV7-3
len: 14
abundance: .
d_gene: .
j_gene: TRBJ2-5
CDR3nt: TGTGCCAGCAGGGTCGGACACTCCACGGAGACCCAGTACTTC
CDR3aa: CASRVGHSTETQYF

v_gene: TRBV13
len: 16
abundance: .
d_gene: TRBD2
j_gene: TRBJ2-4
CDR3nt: TGTGCCAGCAGCCCACCCCGGGGGGGGGCCAAAAACATTCAGTACTTC
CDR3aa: CASSPPRGGAKNIQYF

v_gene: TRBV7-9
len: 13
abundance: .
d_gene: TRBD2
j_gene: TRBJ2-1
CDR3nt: TGTGCCAGCAGCCTAGCGGGACTCAATGAGCAGTTCTTC
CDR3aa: CASSLAGLNEQFF

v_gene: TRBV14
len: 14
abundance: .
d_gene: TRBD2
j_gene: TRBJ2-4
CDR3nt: TGTGCCAGCAGCCAAGGGACGGGGGGACTCATTCAGTACTTC
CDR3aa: CASSQGTGGLIQYF

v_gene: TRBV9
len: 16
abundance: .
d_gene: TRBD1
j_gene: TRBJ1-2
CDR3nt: TGTGCCAGCAGCGCGCGGACAGGAAACGGTAACTATGGCTACACCTTC
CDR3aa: CASSARTGNGNYGYTF

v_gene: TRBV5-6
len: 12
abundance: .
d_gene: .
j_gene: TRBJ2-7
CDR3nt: TGTGCCAGCAGCTTGGGACAGTACGAGCAGTACTTC
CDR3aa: CASSLGQYEQYF

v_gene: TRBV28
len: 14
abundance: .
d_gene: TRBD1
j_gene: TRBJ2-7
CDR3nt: TGTGCCAGCGAGGGGACAGGGGGTCACCACGAGCAGTACTTC
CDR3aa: CASEGTGGHHEQYF

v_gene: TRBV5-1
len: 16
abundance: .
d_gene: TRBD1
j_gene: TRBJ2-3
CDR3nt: TGCGCCAGCAGCTTGATGGGACAGGCGGCCACAGATACGCAGTATTTT
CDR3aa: CASSLMGQAATDTQYF

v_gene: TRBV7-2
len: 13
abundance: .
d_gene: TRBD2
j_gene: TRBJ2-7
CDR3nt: TGTGCCAGCAGCCTGGGACTACGCTACGAGCAGTACTTC
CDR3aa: CASSLGLRYEQYF

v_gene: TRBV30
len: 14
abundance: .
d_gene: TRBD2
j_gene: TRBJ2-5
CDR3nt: TGTGCCTGGGCTAGCGGGAGGGCCTCCGAGACCCAGTACTTC
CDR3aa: CAWASGRASETQYF

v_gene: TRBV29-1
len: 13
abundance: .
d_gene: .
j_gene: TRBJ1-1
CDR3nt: TGCAGCGTTGTGATGGGGGGAAGGACTGAAGCTTTCTTT
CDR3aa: CSVVMGGRTEAFF

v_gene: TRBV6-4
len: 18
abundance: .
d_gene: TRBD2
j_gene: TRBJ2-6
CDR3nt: TGTGCCAGCAGCCGGACTAGCGGGACCAGCTCTGGGGCCAACGTCCTGACTTTC
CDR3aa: CASSRTSGTSSGANVLTF

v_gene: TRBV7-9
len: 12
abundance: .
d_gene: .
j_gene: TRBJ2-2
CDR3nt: TGTGCCAGCAGCCCCCTCCCCTGGGAGCTGTTTTTT
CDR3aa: CASSPLPWELFF

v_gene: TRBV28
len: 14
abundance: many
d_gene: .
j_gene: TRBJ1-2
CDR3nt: TGTGCCAGCAGCTCCGGGTTCCGAGACTCCGGCTACACCTTC
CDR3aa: CASSSGFRDSGYTF

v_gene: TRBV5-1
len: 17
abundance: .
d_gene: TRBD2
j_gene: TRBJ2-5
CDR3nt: TGCGCCAGCAGCTTACGACTAGCGGGAGGGCTGGCGCAGACCCAGTACTTC
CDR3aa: CASSLRLAGGLAQTQYF

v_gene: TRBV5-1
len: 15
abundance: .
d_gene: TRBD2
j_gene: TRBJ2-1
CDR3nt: TGCGCCAGCAGCTTCATTCCGGGACTAGAGAATGAGCAGTTCTTC
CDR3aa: CASSFIPGLENEQFF

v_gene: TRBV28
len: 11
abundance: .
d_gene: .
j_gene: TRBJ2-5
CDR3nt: TGTGCCAGCAGCCGCGGGGAGACCCAGTACTTC
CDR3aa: CASSRGETQYF

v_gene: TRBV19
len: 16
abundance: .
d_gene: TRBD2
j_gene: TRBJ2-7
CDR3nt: TGTGCCAGTAGTATATCGGGACTAGCGGAACTCTACGAGCAGTACTTC
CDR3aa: CASSISGLAELYEQYF

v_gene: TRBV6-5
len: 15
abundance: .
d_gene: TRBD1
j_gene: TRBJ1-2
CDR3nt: TGTGCCAGCAGTTACTCAGGGGGACAGGGTTTTGGCTACACCTTC
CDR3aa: CASSYSGGQGFGYTF

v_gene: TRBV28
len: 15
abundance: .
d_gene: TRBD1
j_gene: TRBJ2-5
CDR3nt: TGTGCCAGCAGTTCCCGGGACAGGGGGTATAAGACCCAGTACTTC
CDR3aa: CASSSRDRGYKTQYF

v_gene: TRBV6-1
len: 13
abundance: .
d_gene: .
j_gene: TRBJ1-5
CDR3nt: TGTGCCAGCAGTGAATTTGGCCCTCAGCCCCAGCATTTT
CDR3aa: CASSEFGPQPQHF

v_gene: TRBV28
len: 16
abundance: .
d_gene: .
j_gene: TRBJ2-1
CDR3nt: TGTGCCAGCAGTGACCTCCAGGGCAGGGCTTACAATGAGCAGTTCTTC
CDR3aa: CASSDLQGRAYNEQFF